The T cell receptor (beta chain) described here comes from a study of blood T cell repertoires in COVID-19. Study overall: Samples of COVID-19 (acute and convalescent) were obtained from the United States, Italy and Spain. PBMCs, B-cell-depleted T cells, or T cells provided the cDNA or gDNA that made up the material.

Original processing notes: Reference gene primer amplification gave estimated nucleated cell counts. Clones were read by immunoSEQ multiplex PCR, and TCRdb kept only the in-frame ones, dropping some. For V, J and clone size, that table is used; D and trimming come from the DNA. The table records 25,000 to 30,000 clones, around 88% of them present only once. The germline V gene has CDR1 SNHLY and CDR2 FYNNEI. V was clipped by 10 bases and J by 0 bases; unmatched bases: 6. The CDR3 consists of 14 residues. This sequence was found in a human donor in a cohort sampled during active COVID-19. The sequenced sample consisted of peripheral blood. This chain uses TRBV2 with TRBJ2-7; 10 positions agree with TRBD1. The CDR3 loop is CATTRDRGSYEQYF. The CDR3 DNA reads TGTGCCACGACCCGGGACAGGGGCTCCTACGAGCAGTACTTC.